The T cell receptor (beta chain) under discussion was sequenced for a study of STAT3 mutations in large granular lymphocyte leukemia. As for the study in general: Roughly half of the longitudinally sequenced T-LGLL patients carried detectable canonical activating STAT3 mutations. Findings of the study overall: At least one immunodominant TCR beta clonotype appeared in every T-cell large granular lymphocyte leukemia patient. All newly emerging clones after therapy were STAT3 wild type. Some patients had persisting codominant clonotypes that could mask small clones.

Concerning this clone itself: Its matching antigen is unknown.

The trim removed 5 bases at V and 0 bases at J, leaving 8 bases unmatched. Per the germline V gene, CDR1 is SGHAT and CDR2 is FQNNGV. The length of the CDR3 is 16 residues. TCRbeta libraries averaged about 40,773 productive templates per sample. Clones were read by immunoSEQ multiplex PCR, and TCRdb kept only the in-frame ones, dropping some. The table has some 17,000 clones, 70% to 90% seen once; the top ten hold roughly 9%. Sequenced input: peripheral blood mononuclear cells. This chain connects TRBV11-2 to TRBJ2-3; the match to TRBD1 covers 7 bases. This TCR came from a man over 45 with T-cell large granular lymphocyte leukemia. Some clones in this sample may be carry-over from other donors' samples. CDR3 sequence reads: CASSPRTGASTDTQYF. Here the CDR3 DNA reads TGTGCCAGCAGCCCCCGGACAGGCGCTAGCACAGATACGCAGTATTTT.